These T cell receptor beta chains were read from a single sample in a study of cytomegalovirus exposure and HLA in healthy donors. This table comes from immunoSEQ multiplex PCR, and its TCRdb copy is limited to in-frame clones, with some not included. The repertoire includes 200,000 to 250,000 clones, 70% to 85% of them detected once, and less than 4.5% sits in the top ten. Material: PBMCs. These TCRs come from a male donor in good health and CMV-seronegative. The CDR3 runs from the conserved cysteine through the conserved F or W. A D gene is named only where the DNA matches it firmly. Size values are once, few and many counts, or a class for expanded clones, and some rows have none.

j_gene: TRBJ2-5; v_gene: TRBV5-1; abundance: -; d_gene: TRBD1; CDR3aa: CASSPWDSEQETQYF; CDR3nt: TGCGCCAGCAGCCCGTGGGACAGTGAGCAAGAGACCCAGTACTTC
j_gene: TRBJ2-1; v_gene: TRBV19; abundance: few; d_gene: TRBD2; CDR3aa: CASSVPRRLAFNEQFF; CDR3nt: TGTGCCAGTAGTGTACCCCGGCGACTAGCGTTCAATGAGCAGTTCTTC
j_gene: TRBJ2-7; v_gene: TRBV7-9; abundance: -; d_gene: -; CDR3aa: CASARLYRLDSNEQYF; CDR3nt: TGTGCCAGCGCCCGACTTTACAGGTTGGACAGTAACGAGCAGTACTTC
j_gene: TRBJ2-1; v_gene: TRBV5-4; abundance: -; d_gene: TRBD2; CDR3aa: CASSAGTTSGKSYNEQFF; CDR3nt: TGTGCCAGCAGCGCTGGGACCACTAGCGGGAAATCTTACAATGAGCAGTTCTTC
j_gene: TRBJ2-7; v_gene: TRBV18; abundance: -; d_gene: TRBD2; CDR3aa: CASSPSGGSSYEQYF; CDR3nt: TGTGCCAGCTCACCAAGCGGGGGGAGCTCCTACGAGCAGTACTTC
j_gene: TRBJ2-5; v_gene: TRBV25-1; abundance: -; d_gene: -; CDR3aa: CASRERGRAGGTQYF; CDR3nt: TGTGCCAGCAGAGAGAGGGGGAGGGCCGGAGGGACCCAGTACTTC
j_gene: TRBJ2-7; v_gene: TRBV7-9; abundance: -; d_gene: TRBD2; CDR3aa: CSSSLERESLRYEQYF; CDR3nt: TGTTCCAGCAGCCTCGAGCGGGAGAGCCTTCGGTACGAGCAGTACTTC
j_gene: TRBJ2-7; v_gene: TRBV27; abundance: -; d_gene: TRBD1; CDR3aa: CASSSPGGQGYYEQYF; CDR3nt: TGTGCCAGCAGTTCCCCAGGGGGACAGGGATACTACGAGCAGTACTTC
j_gene: TRBJ2-7; v_gene: TRBV7-2; abundance: -; d_gene: TRBD2; CDR3aa: CASSFPTSGLSYEQYF; CDR3nt: TGTGCCAGCAGCTTTCCCACTAGCGGGCTAAGCTACGAGCAGTACTTC
j_gene: TRBJ1-1; v_gene: TRBV14; abundance: -; d_gene: -; CDR3aa: CASSQELGSPNTEAFF; CDR3nt: TGTGCCAGCAGCCAAGAGCTAGGGAGCCCGAACACTGAAGCTTTCTTT
j_gene: TRBJ1-2; v_gene: TRBV28; abundance: -; d_gene: -; CDR3aa: CASSLVRGLHLTGYGYTF; CDR3nt: TGTGCCAGCAGTTTAGTTCGGGGATTACACCTCACTGGGTATGGCTACACCTTC
j_gene: TRBJ1-2; v_gene: TRBV2; abundance: -; d_gene: TRBD1; CDR3aa: CASSGQDRGRKYGYTF; CDR3nt: TGTGCCAGCAGCGGACAAGACAGGGGGCGCAAGTATGGCTACACCTTC
j_gene: TRBJ2-2; v_gene: TRBV19; abundance: -; d_gene: -; CDR3aa: CASKSRLANTGELFF; CDR3nt: TGTGCCAGTAAATCTCGGCTAGCGAACACCGGGGAGCTGTTTTTT
j_gene: TRBJ2-2; v_gene: TRBV6-5; abundance: -; d_gene: -; CDR3aa: CASCRRGTGELFF; CDR3nt: TGTGCCAGCTGTAGAAGGGGGACCGGGGAGCTGTTTTTT
j_gene: TRBJ2-7; v_gene: TRBV7-9; abundance: -; d_gene: -; CDR3aa: CASSLASGGRSHEQYF; CDR3nt: TGTGCCAGCAGCTTAGCGTCCGGGGGGCGATCCCACGAGCAGTACTTC
j_gene: TRBJ2-3; v_gene: TRBV21-1; abundance: -; d_gene: -; CDR3aa: CASSGRHTDTQYF; CDR3nt: TGTGCCAGCAGCGGGCGACACACAGATACGCAGTATTTT
j_gene: TRBJ1-1; v_gene: TRBV28; abundance: -; d_gene: TRBD1; CDR3aa: CASSGQGWTEAFF; CDR3nt: TGTGCCAGCAGTGGACAGGGCTGGACTGAAGCTTTCTTT
j_gene: TRBJ1-3; v_gene: TRBV9; abundance: -; d_gene: -; CDR3aa: CASSVDWSSGNTIYF; CDR3nt: TGTGCCAGCAGCGTAGACTGGAGCTCTGGAAACACCATATATTTT
j_gene: TRBJ1-3; v_gene: TRBV11-2; abundance: few; d_gene: -; CDR3aa: CASSLDRAGNTIYF; CDR3nt: TGTGCCAGCAGCTTAGACAGGGCTGGAAACACCATATATTTT
j_gene: TRBJ1-1; v_gene: TRBV11-2; abundance: -; d_gene: -; CDR3aa: CASSSPPGTEAFF; CDR3nt: TGTGCCAGCAGCTCCCCCCCAGGCACTGAAGCTTTCTTT
j_gene: TRBJ2-3; v_gene: TRBV5-1; abundance: once; d_gene: -; CDR3aa: CASSLSRVHTDTQYF; CDR3nt: TGCGCCAGCAGCCTATCTAGAGTGCACACAGATACGCAGTATTTT
j_gene: TRBJ2-7; v_gene: TRBV29-1; abundance: -; d_gene: TRBD2; CDR3aa: CSVEPSGSNEQYF; CDR3nt: TGCAGCGTGGAGCCTAGCGGGAGTAACGAGCAGTACTTC
j_gene: TRBJ2-1; v_gene: TRBV9; abundance: -; d_gene: TRBD1; CDR3aa: CASSVAVWGTETNEQFF; CDR3nt: TGTGCCAGCAGCGTAGCTGTATGGGGGACAGAGACCAATGAGCAGTTCTTC
j_gene: TRBJ2-5; v_gene: TRBV5-1; abundance: -; d_gene: TRBD1; CDR3aa: CASSTGTVQETQYF; CDR3nt: TGCGCCAGCAGCACCGGGACAGTCCAAGAGACCCAGTACTTC
j_gene: TRBJ2-1; v_gene: TRBV4-2; abundance: -; d_gene: -; CDR3aa: CASSHWGLINEQFF; CDR3nt: TGTGCCAGCAGCCATTGGGGACTGATCAATGAGCAGTTCTTC
j_gene: TRBJ2-2; v_gene: TRBV6-5; abundance: -; d_gene: TRBD2; CDR3aa: CASSASGRAIGELFF; CDR3nt: TGTGCCAGCAGTGCTAGCGGGAGGGCTATCGGGGAGCTGTTTTTT
j_gene: TRBJ2-7; v_gene: TRBV4-1; abundance: few; d_gene: -; CDR3aa: CASSQVRGSYEQYF; CDR3nt: TGCGCCAGCAGCCAAGTGCGAGGCTCCTACGAGCAGTACTTC
j_gene: TRBJ2-1; v_gene: TRBV29-1; abundance: -; d_gene: -; CDR3aa: CSVLRQHNEQFF; CDR3nt: TGCAGCGTCCTAAGACAGCACAATGAGCAGTTCTTC
j_gene: TRBJ1-2; v_gene: TRBV5-1; abundance: -; d_gene: TRBD1; CDR3aa: CASSLEPNYKRGPYGYTF; CDR3nt: TGCGCCAGCAGCTTGGAACCCAACTACAAGAGGGGGCCCTATGGCTACACCTTC
j_gene: TRBJ1-2; v_gene: TRBV5-6; abundance: -; d_gene: TRBD1; CDR3aa: CASSRLRDRGNYGYTF; CDR3nt: TGTGCCAGCAGTCGACTCCGGGACAGAGGGAACTATGGCTACACCTTC
j_gene: TRBJ2-7; v_gene: TRBV19; abundance: -; d_gene: -; CDR3aa: CASSIGGHYEQYF; CDR3nt: TGTGCCAGTAGTATAGGCGGACACTACGAGCAGTACTTC
j_gene: TRBJ2-7; v_gene: TRBV2; abundance: few; d_gene: TRBD1; CDR3aa: CASKRQGIDEQYF; CDR3nt: TGTGCCAGCAAGAGACAGGGTATCGACGAGCAGTACTTC
j_gene: TRBJ1-3; v_gene: TRBV28; abundance: -; d_gene: -; CDR3aa: CASSPDSSGNTIYF; CDR3nt: TGTGCCAGCTCGCCCGATAGCTCTGGAAACACCATATATTTT
j_gene: TRBJ1-1; v_gene: TRBV5-4; abundance: few; d_gene: TRBD1; CDR3aa: CASSWDRLMNTEAFF; CDR3nt: TGTGCCAGCAGCTGGGACAGGTTGATGAACACTGAAGCTTTCTTT
j_gene: TRBJ1-1; v_gene: TRBV7-9; abundance: -; d_gene: -; CDR3aa: CSSSPWGDGNTEAFF; CDR3nt: TGTTCCAGCAGCCCCTGGGGGGACGGGAACACTGAAGCTTTCTTT
j_gene: TRBJ2-1; v_gene: TRBV7-3; abundance: -; d_gene: -; CDR3aa: CASSPGGNRGYNEQFF; CDR3nt: TGTGCCAGCAGTCCCGGCGGGAACAGGGGTTACAATGAGCAGTTCTTC
j_gene: TRBJ2-7; v_gene: TRBV19; abundance: once; d_gene: TRBD1; CDR3aa: CASSGDRRSYEQYF; CDR3nt: TGTGCCAGTAGTGGGGACAGGCGCTCCTACGAGCAGTACTTC
j_gene: TRBJ2-7; v_gene: TRBV4-1; abundance: few; d_gene: -; CDR3aa: CASSQVSSYEQYF; CDR3nt: TGCGCCAGCAGCCAAGTTAGCTCCTACGAGCAGTACTTC
j_gene: TRBJ1-4; v_gene: TRBV10-3; abundance: -; d_gene: -; CDR3aa: CAISEPRTGGNEKLFF; CDR3nt: TGTGCCATCAGTGAGCCACGCACGGGGGGGAATGAAAAACTGTTTTTT
j_gene: TRBJ1-3; v_gene: TRBV28; abundance: many; d_gene: TRBD1; CDR3aa: CASSSRQGLGRNTIYF; CDR3nt: TGTGCCAGCAGTTCACGACAGGGGCTAGGAAGAAACACCATATATTTT